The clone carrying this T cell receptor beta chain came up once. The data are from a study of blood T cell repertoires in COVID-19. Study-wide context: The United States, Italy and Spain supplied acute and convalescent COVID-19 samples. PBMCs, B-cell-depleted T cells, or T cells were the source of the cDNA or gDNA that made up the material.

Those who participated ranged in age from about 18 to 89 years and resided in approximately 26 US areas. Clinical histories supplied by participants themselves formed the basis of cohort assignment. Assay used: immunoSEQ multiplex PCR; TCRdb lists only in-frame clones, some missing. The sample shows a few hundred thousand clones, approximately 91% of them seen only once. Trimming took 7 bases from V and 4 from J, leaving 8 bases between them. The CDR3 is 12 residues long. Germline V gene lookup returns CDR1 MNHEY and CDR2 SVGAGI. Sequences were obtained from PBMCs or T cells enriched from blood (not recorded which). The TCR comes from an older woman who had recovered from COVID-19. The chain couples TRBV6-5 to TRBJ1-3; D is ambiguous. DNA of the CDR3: TGTGCCAGCACCCAGACAGGAAACACCATATATTTT. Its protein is CASTQTGNTIYF.